This TCR beta chain came from a study of blood T cells in healthy people across ages (dated by TCRdb to between 2014 and 2016). For the study in its entirety: In model experiments, roughly one uniquely barcoded TCR beta cDNA molecule per two T cells was captured by template switching. The study measured age-related changes in TCR beta repertoire diversity using deep sequencing normalized with unique cDNA molecular identifiers. Four age groups were formed from the donors: young (average about 17 years), middle-aged (around 41), aged (62) and long-lived (about 75). Donors of different ages were randomly distributed across sequencing lanes to avoid experimental bias. For two donors (one aged 18 to 30 and one aged 80 or older), the study analyzed two additional independent replicas of 1 million unique cDNA reads from the same blood draw.

On this clonotype: The antigen it binds to is not known. Base qualities are not provided; no much larger clone lies one nucleotide away.

Library method: 5' RACE. TCRdb shows the sequencer as Illumina HiSeq 2500. A second PCR of roughly 6 to 12 cycles was performed with a sample-barcoded 5' primer and a J-beta primer mix. A unique molecular identifier was introduced onto each TCR beta cDNA molecule by a template-switch 5' adaptor carrying 12 random nucleotides. At least 3 million CDR3-containing paired-end reads were obtained from each sample. First-strand cDNA was synthesized from all RNA with the Mint cDNA synthesis kit, primed by a TRBC-specific oligonucleotide. After uracil-DNA glycosylase treatment, a first 18-cycle PCR used universal primers M1SS and BC2_uni_R on all cDNA. As for how the authors treated the data: Normalization of each sample was performed by random selection of 1 million high-quality reads, each carrying a distinct molecular identifier. Instead of being binned into consensus sequences, reads that shared molecular identifiers were thrown out. MiTCR, run with a Q25 quality threshold and the strictest error-elimination algorithm, handled CDR3 identification, clonotype clustering and error correction. Lower-bound total TCR beta diversity was estimated with a nonparametric unseen species model using Euler transformation. The public sequencing data were trimmed at Q25 with fastp and processed into clonotypes with MiXCR by TCRdb, which kept only in-frame beta chains. Rows with one shared CDR3 protein collapse into an entry with the most common genes and DNA. Here the V and J calls rest on TCRdb's processing, not on the authors' analysis. For this sample there are fewer than 1.5 million distinct CDR3 sequences; about 43% appear just once. Roughly 7.9% of the sample belongs to the ten largest clones.

The approximately 40 donors, aged 6 to 90 years, were systemically healthy Caucasian individuals from Russia. Around 9.8 milliliters of peripheral blood were collected from each donor into EDTA-treated Vacutainer tubes. Ficoll-Paque density-gradient centrifugation was used to isolate PBMCs, with at least 6.5 million per sample. Total RNA was extracted from PBMCs with Trizol reagent, with at least 6 micrograms obtained per sample. The percentages of naive CD45RAhigh/CD27high T cells were determined by flow cytometry on a PBMC aliquot from every donor. From the cysteine through the phenylalanine, the CDR3 covers 16 amino acids. The only DNA kept is the CDR3, 48 bases in frame from the first base. V is trimmed back by 2 bases and J by 1 base, and the junction contains 5 bases that no gene match accounts for. CDR1 SNHLY and CDR2 FYNNEI were looked up in the germline V gene. The paper's findings and limits, for the study overall: Because the CMV infection status of the donors was unknown, age-related changes in expanded clonotypes may potentially have been confounded. A strong correlation was found between observed TCR beta diversity and the percentage of naive T cells measured by flow cytometry. Observed TCR beta diversity per million T cells fell roughly linearly with age, and a significant reduction was already apparent by age roughly 41. Compared with the aged group, the long-lived group had more naive CD4+ T cells, fewer expanded clones and increased TCR diversity, a pattern suggesting age selection. Conclusive comparison of naive and antigen-experienced compartments was prevented by the profiling of bulk unsorted PBMCs. Estimates of total diversity from one million sequenced T cells were regarded as lower bounds and underestimates.

This TCR was sampled from a woman between 18 and 30 years old in good health. The V and J segments used are TRBV2 and TRBJ2-7; 10 bases in between match TRBD2. The specimen was blood. The bases read TGTGCCAGCAGTGAAATAGCGGGGGGCATATCCTACGAGCAGTACTTC. This encodes CASSEIAGGISYEQYF.